This TCR beta chain is from a study of vaccination and CD4 T cells after COVID-19. On the study more broadly: There were six male and four female convalescents, and two of them were Hispanic. The authors exposed cells to overlapping spike peptides derived from SARS-CoV-2, HCoV-NL63, HCoV-OC43 and HCoV-229E.

The Oncomine TCR Beta short-read assay sequenced DNA from cultured CD4+ T cells. From the PCR reads, TCRdb called clonotypes with MiXCR, one entry per CDR3 protein. The sample lists tens of thousands of distinct CDR3 sequences; around 60% were seen once. Indicated treatment: roughly 10-day PBMC culture with coronavirus spike peptide pools or control peptides (ViraFEST assay). Healthy people who got the vaccine had never had SARS-CoV-2 infection, since nucleocapsid antibodies came back negative before and after vaccination. As for this clonotype: Its antigen is undetermined.

J lost 0 bases, V lost 4 bases, and 5 bases had no gene match. This CDR3 has 15 amino acids. Germline CDR1 is SGHNT and CDR2 is YYREEE (reference sequence). Points from the study as a whole: 304 of 307 vaccine-specific clones from convalescent patients were spike mono-reactive.

The sample in question was CD4+ T cells from blood, cultured in vitro, obtained after SARS-CoV-2 vaccination. The source is a human donor who received a COVID-19 vaccine. V and J are TRBV5-4 and TRBJ2-5, with 8 bases that match TRBD1. The CDR3 protein is CASSLPGQDQETQYF. In nucleotides, the CDR3 is TGTGCCAGCAGCCTGCCGGGACAGGACCAAGAGACCCAGTACTTC.